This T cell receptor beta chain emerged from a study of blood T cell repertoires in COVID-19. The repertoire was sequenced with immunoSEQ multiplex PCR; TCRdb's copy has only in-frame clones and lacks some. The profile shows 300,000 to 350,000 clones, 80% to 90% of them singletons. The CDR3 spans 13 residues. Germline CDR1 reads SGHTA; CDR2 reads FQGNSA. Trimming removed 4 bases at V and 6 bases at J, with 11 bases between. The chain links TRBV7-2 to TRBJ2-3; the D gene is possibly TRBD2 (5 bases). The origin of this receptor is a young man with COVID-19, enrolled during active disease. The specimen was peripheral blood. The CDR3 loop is CASSSARRDTQYF. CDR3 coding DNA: TGTGCCAGCAGCTCCGCACGGAGGGATACGCAGTATTTT. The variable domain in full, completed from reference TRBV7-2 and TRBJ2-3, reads GAGVSQSPSNKVTEKGKDVELRCDPISGHTALYWYRQSLGQGLEFLIYFQGNSAPDKSGLPSDRFSAERTGGSVSTLTIQRTQQEDSAVYLCASSSARRDTQYFGPGTRLTVL.